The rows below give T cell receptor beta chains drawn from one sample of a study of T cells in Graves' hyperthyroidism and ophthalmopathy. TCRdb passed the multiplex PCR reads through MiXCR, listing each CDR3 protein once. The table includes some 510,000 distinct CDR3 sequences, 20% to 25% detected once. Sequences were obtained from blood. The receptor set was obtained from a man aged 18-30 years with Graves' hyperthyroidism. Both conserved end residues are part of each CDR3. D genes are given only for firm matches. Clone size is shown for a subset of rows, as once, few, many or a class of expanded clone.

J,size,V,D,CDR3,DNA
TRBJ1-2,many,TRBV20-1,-,CSRKPANYGYTF,TGCAGTCGGAAACCAGCTAACTATGGCTACACCTTC
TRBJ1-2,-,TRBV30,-,CAWESQNYGYTF,TGTGCCTGGGAATCCCAAAACTATGGCTACACCTTC
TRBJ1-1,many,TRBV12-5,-,CASGRRHSTMNTEAFF,TGTGCTAGTGGACGGCGGCACAGCACCATGAACACTGAAGCTTTCTTT
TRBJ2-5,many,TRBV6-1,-,CASRGTSLGETQYF,TGTGCCAGCAGGGGGACGTCGTTGGGTGAGACCCAGTACTTC
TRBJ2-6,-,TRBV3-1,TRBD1,CASSPSGGRDLSGANVLTF,TGTGCCAGCAGCCCTTCAGGGGGCCGGGACCTCTCTGGGGCCAACGTCCTGACTTTC
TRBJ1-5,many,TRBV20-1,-,CSAREGMINQPQHF,TGCAGTGCTAGGGAGGGGATGATCAATCAGCCCCAGCATTTT
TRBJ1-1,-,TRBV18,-,CASSPIQGNTEAFF,TGTGCCAGCTCACCCATACAGGGAAACACTGAAGCTTTCTTT
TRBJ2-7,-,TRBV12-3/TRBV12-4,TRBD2,CASSFGLAGRNEQYF,TGTGCCAGCAGTTTCGGGCTAGCGGGGAGGAACGAGCAGTACTTC
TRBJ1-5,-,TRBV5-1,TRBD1,CASSLTGMSNQPQHF,TGCGCCAGCAGCCTGACAGGGATGAGCAATCAGCCCCAGCATTTT
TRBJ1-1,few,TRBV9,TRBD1,CASSPTGTAEAFF,TGTGCCAGCAGTCCCACCGGGACAGCTGAAGCTTTCTTT
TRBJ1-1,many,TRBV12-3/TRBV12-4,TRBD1,CASRDRGAVTEAFF,TGTGCCAGTCGGGACAGGGGGGCTGTGACTGAAGCTTTCTTT
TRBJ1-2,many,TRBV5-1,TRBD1,CASSLAGQDDGYTF,TGCGCCAGCAGCTTGGCGGGACAGGACGATGGCTACACCTTC
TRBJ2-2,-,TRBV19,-,CASSIGPIWGPNTGELFF,TGTGCCAGTAGTATAGGCCCCATCTGGGGACCAAACACCGGGGAGCTGTTTTTT
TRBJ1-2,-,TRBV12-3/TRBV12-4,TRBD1,CASSPGQDRDGYTF,TGTGCCAGCAGTCCGGGACAGGACAGAGACGGCTACACCTTC
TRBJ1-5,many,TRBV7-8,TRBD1,CASTGQGMQPQHF,TGTGCCAGCACTGGACAGGGAATGCAGCCCCAGCATTTT